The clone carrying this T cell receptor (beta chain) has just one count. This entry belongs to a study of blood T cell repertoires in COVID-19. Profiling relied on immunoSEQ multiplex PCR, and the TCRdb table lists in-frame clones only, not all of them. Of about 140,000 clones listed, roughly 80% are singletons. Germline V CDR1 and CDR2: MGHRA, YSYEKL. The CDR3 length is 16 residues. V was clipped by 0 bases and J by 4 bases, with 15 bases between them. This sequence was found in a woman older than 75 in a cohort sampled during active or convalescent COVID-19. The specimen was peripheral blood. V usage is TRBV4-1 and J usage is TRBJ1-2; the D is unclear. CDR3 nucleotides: TGCGCCAGCAGCCAAGAAGGGCGAGGGCGCGGCTATGGCTACACCTTC. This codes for CASSQEGRGRGYGYTF.